These T cell receptor beta chains were read from a single sample in a study of blood T cell repertoires in COVID-19. Clones were read by immunoSEQ multiplex PCR, and TCRdb kept only the in-frame ones, dropping some. The sample yields some 260,000 clones, around 85% seen once. Sequenced: peripheral blood. These receptors were collected from a middle-aged woman with active or convalescent COVID-19. Both conserved end residues are part of each CDR3. D genes are given only for firm matches. Clone size appears in some rows only: once, few, many, or a class for an expanded clone.

cdr3_aa: CASSQDLSRGDDGYTF
cdr3_nt: TGTGCCAGCAGCCAAGATCTAAGCAGGGGCGACGACGGCTACACCTTC
clone_size: .
d_call: .
j_call: TRBJ1-2
v_call: TRBV3-1/TRBV3-2

cdr3_aa: CASSLIGAEGQPQHF
cdr3_nt: TGCGCCAGCAGCTTGATAGGGGCCGAAGGGCAGCCCCAGCATTTT
clone_size: .
d_call: .
j_call: TRBJ1-5
v_call: TRBV4-1

cdr3_aa: CASSFKGGRDTQYF
cdr3_nt: TGTGCCAGCAGCTTTAAAGGGGGCCGGGATACGCAGTATTTT
clone_size: .
d_call: TRBD1
j_call: TRBJ2-3
v_call: TRBV13

cdr3_aa: CASRDTGGAGNQPQHF
cdr3_nt: TGCGCCAGCAGAGATACGGGGGGCGCGGGCAATCAGCCCCAGCATTTT
clone_size: .
d_call: .
j_call: TRBJ1-5
v_call: TRBV4-1

cdr3_aa: CASRALISGNTIYF
cdr3_nt: TGTGCCAGCAGGGCCCTGATCTCTGGAAACACCATATATTTT
clone_size: .
d_call: .
j_call: TRBJ1-3
v_call: TRBV2

cdr3_aa: CARSGQGRTEAFF
cdr3_nt: TGTGCCAGGTCCGGACAGGGACGTACTGAAGCTTTCTTT
clone_size: .
d_call: TRBD1
j_call: TRBJ1-1
v_call: TRBV2

cdr3_aa: CASSLVALQDLSGNTIYF
cdr3_nt: TGCGCCAGCAGCTTGGTGGCATTACAGGATCTCTCTGGAAACACCATATATTTT
clone_size: .
d_call: .
j_call: TRBJ1-3
v_call: TRBV5-1

cdr3_aa: CASSPNSGTGGIGPQHF
cdr3_nt: TGTGCCAGCAGCCCGAATTCCGGGACAGGGGGAATTGGGCCCCAGCATTTT
clone_size: .
d_call: TRBD1
j_call: TRBJ1-5
v_call: TRBV7-2

cdr3_aa: CASSHKTIPDREMDTQYF
cdr3_nt: TGTGCCAGCAGTCACAAAACTATACCGGACAGGGAGATGGATACGCAGTATTTT
clone_size: .
d_call: TRBD1
j_call: TRBJ2-3
v_call: TRBV6-6

cdr3_aa: CASSRTGNSYNSPLHF
cdr3_nt: TGTGCCAGCAGCCGAACAGGCAACTCCTATAATTCACCCCTCCACTTT
clone_size: .
d_call: .
j_call: TRBJ1-6
v_call: TRBV3-1/TRBV3-2

cdr3_aa: CASSQALPGGPNYGYTF
cdr3_nt: TGTGCCAGCAGCCAAGCCCTACCCGGAGGGCCAAACTATGGCTACACCTTC
clone_size: .
d_call: .
j_call: TRBJ1-2
v_call: TRBV3-1/TRBV3-2

cdr3_aa: CASRYRELLNTIYF
cdr3_nt: TGTGCCAGCAGGTACAGGGAACTCTTAAACACCATATATTTT
clone_size: .
d_call: .
j_call: TRBJ1-3
v_call: TRBV28

cdr3_aa: CAWRPTGGSGNTIYF
cdr3_nt: TGTGCCTGGAGGCCGACAGGGGGGTCCGGAAACACCATATATTTT
clone_size: .
d_call: TRBD1
j_call: TRBJ1-3
v_call: TRBV30

cdr3_aa: CASRPGQGYGYTF
cdr3_nt: TGTGCCAGCAGACCGGGACAGGGGTATGGCTACACCTTC
clone_size: .
d_call: TRBD1
j_call: TRBJ1-2
v_call: TRBV6-5

cdr3_aa: CASSLDSRSNNGYTF
cdr3_nt: TGTGCCAGCAGCTTGGACAGTCGGTCGAACAATGGCTACACCTTC
clone_size: .
d_call: .
j_call: TRBJ1-2
v_call: TRBV5-4

cdr3_aa: CATSDFGTAYNEQFF
cdr3_nt: TGTGCCACCAGTGATTTTGGGACAGCCTACAATGAGCAGTTCTTC
clone_size: .
d_call: TRBD1
j_call: TRBJ2-1
v_call: TRBV24-1

cdr3_aa: CASSFGESNQPQHF
cdr3_nt: TGCGCCAGCAGCTTCGGGGAAAGCAATCAGCCCCAGCATTTT
clone_size: .
d_call: .
j_call: TRBJ1-5
v_call: TRBV5-1

cdr3_aa: CASSQIPDRALVIQYF
cdr3_nt: TGCGCCAGCAGCCAAATCCCGGACAGGGCTTTGGTCATTCAGTACTTC
clone_size: .
d_call: TRBD1
j_call: TRBJ2-4
v_call: TRBV4-1

cdr3_aa: CASRGGGGDTQYF
cdr3_nt: TGTGCCAGCAGAGGAGGGGGCGGAGATACGCAGTATTTT
clone_size: .
d_call: .
j_call: TRBJ2-3
v_call: TRBV28

cdr3_aa: CASSGGQGDTEAFF
cdr3_nt: TGCGCCAGCAGTGGTGGGCAGGGTGACACTGAAGCTTTCTTT
clone_size: .
d_call: .
j_call: TRBJ1-1
v_call: TRBV10-1

cdr3_aa: CASSPSDTYGYTF
cdr3_nt: TGCGCCAGCAGTCCGTCCGACACCTATGGCTACACCTTC
clone_size: .
d_call: .
j_call: TRBJ1-2
v_call: TRBV10-2

cdr3_aa: CASSDPGTFLADTQYF
cdr3_nt: TGTGCCAGCAGCGATCCCGGGACATTCCTCGCAGATACGCAGTATTTT
clone_size: .
d_call: .
j_call: TRBJ2-3
v_call: TRBV9

cdr3_aa: CASSQSGSNQPQHF
cdr3_nt: TGTGCCAGCAGCCAAAGCGGTAGCAATCAGCCCCAGCATTTT
clone_size: .
d_call: .
j_call: TRBJ1-5
v_call: TRBV3-1/TRBV3-2

cdr3_aa: CASSLQGAGGYTF
cdr3_nt: TGTGCCAGCAGTTTACAGGGGGCCGGTGGCTACACCTTC
clone_size: .
d_call: TRBD1
j_call: TRBJ1-2
v_call: TRBV6-5

cdr3_aa: CASSLNSRQVGGYTF
cdr3_nt: TGTGCCAGCAGCCTAAACTCCCGACAGGTCGGTGGCTACACCTTC
clone_size: .
d_call: .
j_call: TRBJ1-2
v_call: TRBV11-2

cdr3_aa: CASSPQGVRDWNTEAFF
cdr3_nt: TGCGCCAGCAGCCCACAGGGGGTGCGCGACTGGAACACTGAAGCTTTCTTT
clone_size: .
d_call: TRBD1
j_call: TRBJ1-1
v_call: TRBV5-1

cdr3_aa: CASSPLSGNTIYF
cdr3_nt: TGTGCCAGCAGCCCACTCTCTGGAAACACCATATATTTT
clone_size: .
d_call: .
j_call: TRBJ1-3
v_call: TRBV3-1/TRBV3-2

cdr3_aa: CASSPSPAAVEQYF
cdr3_nt: TGTGCCAGCAGCCCCAGCCCGGCAGCGGTCGAGCAGTACTTC
clone_size: .
d_call: .
j_call: TRBJ2-7
v_call: TRBV7-2

cdr3_aa: CAISEKASGTWGFF
cdr3_nt: TGTGCCATCAGTGAGAAGGCTAGCGGGACCTGGGGGTTCTTC
clone_size: .
d_call: TRBD2
j_call: TRBJ2-1
v_call: TRBV10-3

cdr3_aa: CASSLGRGTDTQYF
cdr3_nt: TGTGCCAGCTCATTGGGCAGGGGCACAGATACGCAGTATTTT
clone_size: .
d_call: .
j_call: TRBJ2-3
v_call: TRBV18

cdr3_aa: CASSLTGVVTEAFF
cdr3_nt: TGTGCCAGCAGCTTAACGGGTGTCGTCACTGAAGCTTTCTTT
clone_size: .
d_call: .
j_call: TRBJ1-1
v_call: TRBV11-2

cdr3_aa: CASSQGGGTNEKLFF
cdr3_nt: TGTGCCAGCAGCCAAGGAGGAGGGACTAATGAAAAACTGTTTTTT
clone_size: .
d_call: .
j_call: TRBJ1-4
v_call: TRBV4-2

cdr3_aa: CASSLGQNNEKLFF
cdr3_nt: TGCGCCAGCAGCCTGGGACAGAATAATGAAAAACTGTTTTTT
clone_size: .
d_call: TRBD1
j_call: TRBJ1-4
v_call: TRBV5-1

cdr3_aa: CASSSGRGANNEQFF
cdr3_nt: TGTGCTAGCAGTTCGGGGCGGGGGGCAAACAATGAGCAGTTCTTC
clone_size: many
d_call: TRBD2
j_call: TRBJ2-1
v_call: TRBV7-7

cdr3_aa: CASSPVPGQGYRSYNEQFF
cdr3_nt: TGTGCCAGCAGTCCCGTCCCGGGACAGGGGTATAGGTCCTACAATGAGCAGTTCTTC
clone_size: .
d_call: TRBD1
j_call: TRBJ2-1
v_call: TRBV27

cdr3_aa: CASHGEGSYNEQFF
cdr3_nt: TGTGCCAGCCACGGGGAAGGCTCCTACAATGAGCAGTTCTTC
clone_size: .
d_call: .
j_call: TRBJ2-1
v_call: TRBV5-6

cdr3_aa: CAYGRDSPLHF
cdr3_nt: TGTGCCTACGGGAGGGATTCACCCCTCCACTTT
clone_size: few
d_call: .
j_call: TRBJ1-6
v_call: TRBV30

cdr3_aa: CAWSAHVVQSNEKLFF
cdr3_nt: TGTGCCTGGAGTGCTCACGTCGTACAGTCTAATGAAAAACTGTTTTTT
clone_size: .
d_call: .
j_call: TRBJ1-4
v_call: TRBV30

cdr3_aa: CASRTGTFSSGNTIYF
cdr3_nt: TGTGCCAGCAGAACCGGGACATTCAGCTCTGGAAACACCATATATTTT
clone_size: .
d_call: .
j_call: TRBJ1-3
v_call: TRBV5-8

cdr3_aa: CASSLRQVTEAFF
cdr3_nt: TGTGCCAGCAGTCTGCGACAGGTTACTGAAGCTTTCTTT
clone_size: .
d_call: .
j_call: TRBJ1-1
v_call: TRBV12-3/TRBV12-4

cdr3_aa: CASSQGQRMNTEAFF
cdr3_nt: TGCGCCAGCAGCCAGGGACAGAGGATGAACACTGAAGCTTTCTTT
clone_size: .
d_call: TRBD1
j_call: TRBJ1-1
v_call: TRBV4-1

cdr3_aa: CAWSAGASGELFF
cdr3_nt: TGTGCCTGGAGTGCCGGTGCGAGCGGGGAGCTGTTTTTT
clone_size: few
d_call: .
j_call: TRBJ2-2
v_call: TRBV30

cdr3_aa: CASSRPGQGINTIYF
cdr3_nt: TGTGCCAGCAGCAGACCGGGACAGGGCATAAACACCATATATTTT
clone_size: few
d_call: TRBD1
j_call: TRBJ1-3
v_call: TRBV11-2

cdr3_aa: CASSESQEWRGYGYTF
cdr3_nt: TGTGCCAGCAGTGAATCCCAAGAGTGGCGGGGTTATGGCTACACCTTC
clone_size: .
d_call: .
j_call: TRBJ1-2
v_call: TRBV25-1

cdr3_aa: CASSRTGGGYGYTF
cdr3_nt: TGTGCCAGCAGTCGGACAGGGGGTGGCTATGGCTACACCTTC
clone_size: .
d_call: TRBD1
j_call: TRBJ1-2
v_call: TRBV28

cdr3_aa: CASSPGVAGFQETQYF
cdr3_nt: TGCGCCAGCAGCCCGGGGGTGGCTGGGTTTCAAGAGACCCAGTACTTC
clone_size: .
d_call: .
j_call: TRBJ2-5
v_call: TRBV5-1

cdr3_aa: CASSGAGGPADTQYF
cdr3_nt: TGTGCCAGCAGTGGAGCGGGGGGGCCAGCAGATACGCAGTATTTT
clone_size: .
d_call: TRBD2
j_call: TRBJ2-3
v_call: TRBV28

cdr3_aa: CATADPLTGINSPLHF
cdr3_nt: TGTGCCACCGCTGATCCCCTGACAGGGATTAATTCACCCCTCCACTTT
clone_size: .
d_call: TRBD1
j_call: TRBJ1-6
v_call: TRBV19

cdr3_aa: CASSLYRGLAGGTQDTQYF
cdr3_nt: TGTGCCAGCAGTTTGTACCGGGGACTAGCGGGGGGAACACAGGATACGCAGTATTTT
clone_size: .
d_call: TRBD2
j_call: TRBJ2-3
v_call: TRBV27

cdr3_aa: CASSLDLAEGVYGYTF
cdr3_nt: TGTGCCAGCAGCTTAGATTTAGCGGAAGGGGTCTATGGCTACACCTTC
clone_size: once
d_call: .
j_call: TRBJ1-2
v_call: TRBV11-2

cdr3_aa: CAISPGNLGNQPQHF
cdr3_nt: TGTGCCATCAGCCCAGGGAATTTGGGCAATCAGCCCCAGCATTTT
clone_size: .
d_call: .
j_call: TRBJ1-5
v_call: TRBV10-3

cdr3_aa: CASSLSVAGGKTQYF
cdr3_nt: TGCGCCAGCAGCTTGTCTGTTGCAGGGGGAAAGACCCAGTACTTC
clone_size: few
d_call: TRBD1
j_call: TRBJ2-5
v_call: TRBV5-1

cdr3_aa: CASLSKGPVAFF
cdr3_nt: TGTGCCAGCCTATCCAAGGGGCCCGTAGCTTTCTTT
clone_size: .
d_call: .
j_call: TRBJ1-1
v_call: TRBV5-6

cdr3_aa: CASRSMRRSYNEQFF
cdr3_nt: TGTGCCAGCAGATCAATGAGGCGATCCTACAATGAGCAGTTCTTC
clone_size: .
d_call: .
j_call: TRBJ2-1
v_call: TRBV11-2

cdr3_aa: CASSSTLYTGELFF
cdr3_nt: TGTGCCAGCAGTTCCACCCTATACACCGGGGAGCTGTTTTTT
clone_size: .
d_call: .
j_call: TRBJ2-2
v_call: TRBV6-5

cdr3_aa: CASSALHRGRNEKLFF
cdr3_nt: TGTGCCAGCAGTGCCCTCCACAGGGGGAGAAATGAAAAACTGTTTTTT
clone_size: .
d_call: TRBD1
j_call: TRBJ1-4
v_call: TRBV28

cdr3_aa: CASSQGLAGEPYEQYF
cdr3_nt: TGCGCCAGCAGCCAAGGGCTAGCGGGGGAACCCTACGAGCAGTACTTC
clone_size: .
d_call: TRBD2
j_call: TRBJ2-7
v_call: TRBV4-1

cdr3_aa: CASGLGGLRTDTQYF
cdr3_nt: TGTGCTAGTGGTTTGGGGGGACTACGCACAGATACGCAGTATTTT
clone_size: .
d_call: TRBD2
j_call: TRBJ2-3
v_call: TRBV12-5

cdr3_aa: CASSFGRDNSPLHF
cdr3_nt: TGTGCCAGCAGCTTCGGCAGGGATAATTCACCCCTCCACTTT
clone_size: .
d_call: .
j_call: TRBJ1-6
v_call: TRBV7-9